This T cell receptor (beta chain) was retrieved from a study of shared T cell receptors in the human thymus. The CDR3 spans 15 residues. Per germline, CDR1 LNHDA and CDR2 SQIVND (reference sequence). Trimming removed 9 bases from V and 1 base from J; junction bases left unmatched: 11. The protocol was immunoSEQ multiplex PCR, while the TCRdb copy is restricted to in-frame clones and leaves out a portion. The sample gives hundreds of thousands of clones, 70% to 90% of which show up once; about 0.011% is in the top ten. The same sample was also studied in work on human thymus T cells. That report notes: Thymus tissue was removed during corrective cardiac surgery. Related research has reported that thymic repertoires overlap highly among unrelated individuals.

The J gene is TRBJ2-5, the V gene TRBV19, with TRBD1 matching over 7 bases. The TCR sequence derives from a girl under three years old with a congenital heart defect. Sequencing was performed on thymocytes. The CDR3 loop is CASRRTGKVQETQYF. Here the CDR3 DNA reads TGTGCCAGCAGGCGGACAGGAAAAGTCCAAGAGACCCAGTACTTC.